The entry below gives a single T cell receptor (beta chain) sequence along with its context. The antigen remains undetermined. The sample comes from a study of graft-versus-host responses after intestinal transplantation. Study outcomes and limitations: Declines in HvG clones occurring early post-transplant were associated with peak circulating GvH clone levels. Patients who carried graft-donor T cell macrochimerism also had high graft-versus-host to host-versus-graft clonal ratios in their allografts.

Data came from immunoSEQ multiplex PCR; TCRdb stores just in-frame clones and leaves some out. The sample lists 50,000 or so clones, approximately 90% occurring once. This CDR3 has 13 residues. V dropped 6 bases and J dropped 1 base, with 10 bases sitting between them. Germline assignment: CDR1 SGDLS and CDR2 YYNGEE. V gene TRBV9 combines with J gene TRBJ1-1; D call uncertain. The receptor comes from a human patient who received an intestinal transplant, so some T cells may come from the graft donor. Sequencing used PBMCs, obtained about 120 days after intestinal transplantation. The CDR3 reads CASNSGWNTEAFF. The CDR3 DNA reads as TGTGCCAGCAACTCGGGGTGGAACACTGAAGCTTTCTTT.